The 32 T cell receptor beta chains reported below all come from one sample, sequenced in a study of T cell repertoires in cytomegalovirus infection. Their cognate antigens are unknown. TCRdb redid the calling of the reads with MiXCR, one entry per CDR3 protein. The profile shows under 150,000 distinct CDR3 sequences, more than 20% of them singletons. Material: PBMCs, sequenced either directly or after in vitro stimulation (not recorded which). The receptors originated from a human donor in good health (CMV status not recorded). Some clones in this sample may be carry-over from other donors' samples.

The V gene is TRBV7-9, the J gene TRBJ1-2; possibly TRBD1 for D (6 bases). CDR1 and CDR2 from the germline V gene are SEHNR and FQNEAQ (reference sequence). The CDR3 spans 14 residues. The germline V and J ends were trimmed by 5 bases and 4 bases, with 14 bases remaining between them. CDR3 nucleotide sequence: TGTGCCAGCAGCCCTTCAGGGGCTGGCTATGGCTACACCTTC. This sequence encodes CASSPSGAGYGYTF.

The genes are TRBV11-2 and TRBJ1-1; weak D call: TRBD1 (6 bases). Trimming left V 6 bases short and J 2 bases short, with 19 bases between. There are 16 residues in the CDR3. Germline CDR1 and CDR2: SGHAT and FQNNGV. The CDR3 reads CASRALTGTINTEAFF. Written as DNA, the CDR3 is TGTGCCAGCAGGGCGCTGACTGGGACAATAAACACTGAAGCTTTCTTT.

Many counts were recorded for this clonotype. The chain carries TRBV7-9 and TRBJ2-7; maybe TRBD1 (5 bases). The V end was cut by 8 bases, the J end by 5 bases, with 22 bases between. This CDR3 has 15 amino acids. Germline V gives CDR1 SEHNR, CDR2 FQNEAQ (reference sequence). The CDR3 nucleotides are TGTGCCAGCTCCCCCCCTCAGGGTATATTCCACGAGCAGTACGTC. Encoded protein: CASSPPQGIFHEQYV.

The J gene is TRBJ2-1, the V gene TRBV12-3 or TRBV12-4, with 10 positions matching TRBD2. This CDR3 has 15 residues. J lost 6 bases, V lost 5 bases, and 7 bases had no gene match. CDR3 sequence: CASSAGTSVFNEQFF. In DNA, the CDR3 is TGTGCCAGCAGTGCCGGGACTAGCGTCTTCAATGAGCAGTTCTTC.

This clonotype was seen ten or more times. The chain joins TRBV11-3 to TRBJ2-7; 14 nucleotides line up with TRBD2. The V gene's germline CDR1 is SGHNT and CDR2 YENEEA. With 5 bases clipped from V and 6 bases from J, the junction kept 3 bases outside the gene matches. This CDR3 spans 14 amino acids. The CDR3 sequence is CASSAGLAGAEQYV. The DNA for the CDR3 is TGTGCCAGCAGCGCGGGACTAGCGGGAGCCGAGCAGTACGTC.

The chain has TRBV7-2 and TRBJ1-1; no clear D. Germline lookup yields CDR1 SGHTA and CDR2 FQGNSA. The CDR3 runs to 13 residues. V was shortened by 5 bases and J by 4 bases, with 11 bases between the two germline ends. CDR3 loop: CASSPTRGTEAFF. CDR3 coding DNA: TGTGCCAGCAGCCCCACCCGGGGCACTGAAGCTTTCTTT.

This rearrangement joins TRBV9 to TRBJ2-1, with D unclear. The CDR3 is 13 amino acids. Germline V lookup: CDR1 SGDLS, CDR2 YYNGEE. The V end lost 2 bases, the J end lost 4 bases, and 7 bases lay between the germline ends. Here the CDR3 reads CASSVGSYNEQFF. The CDR3 DNA reads TGTGCCAGCAGCGTTGGCAGTTACAATGAGCAGTTCTTC.

This clonotype showed up just a few times. The chain is built from TRBV7-8 and TRBJ2-7; D is unresolved. The CDR3 is 13 residues long. The V end lost 4 bases, the J end lost 5 bases, and 12 bases lay between the germline ends. Germline-derived CDR1 and CDR2 are SGHVS and FQNEAQ. The CDR3 region is CASSSTSIHEQYF. CDR3 sequence (DNA): TGTGCCAGCAGCTCTACATCGATCCACGAGCAGTACTTC.

The chain employs TRBV28 and TRBJ2-3, with TRBD1 matching over 9 bases. The CDR3 extends over 15 amino acids. Per the germline V gene, CDR1 is MDHEN and CDR2 is SYDVKM. V gave up 2 bases and J gave up 4 bases; unmatched junction bases: 4. CDR3 nucleotides: TGTGCCAGCAGTTTACTCGACAGGGGGGCAGATACGCAGTATTTT. It codes for CASSLLDRGADTQYF.

V gene TRBV6-6 combines with J gene TRBJ2-6; a possible D gene is TRBD1 (6 bases). CDR3 length equals 16 residues. The V gene lost 5 bases and the J gene lost 4 bases, with 15 bases spanning the gap. The germline gives CDR1 MNHNY, CDR2 SVGAGI (reference sequence). CDR3 amino acids: CASSQTGPAGANVLTF. DNA for the CDR3: TGTGCCAGCAGTCAGACAGGCCCCGCCGGGGCCAACGTCCTGACTTTC.

The sample holds a few counts of this clonotype. The chain is built from TRBV7-9 and TRBJ1-4; no clear D gene. The CDR3 contains 14 residues. V shed 5 bases and J shed 8 bases, with 15 bases lying between them. The germline CDR1 and CDR2 sequences are SEHNR and FQNEAQ (reference sequence). The CDR3 DNA is TGTGCCAGCAGCACGGGCGGGGTGATGGAAAAACTGTTTTTT. It yields the protein CASSTGGVMEKLFF.

The sample holds one count of this clonotype. This chain connects TRBV24-1 to TRBJ2-1; a possible D gene is TRBD2 (5 bases). Germline lookup yields CDR1 KGHDR and CDR2 SFDVKD. This CDR3 region has 15 residues. V lost 5 bases and J lost 7, with 17 bases in between. For the CDR3, the DNA is TGTGCCACCAGTGGCGGGCCCCTCACACGGAATGAGCAGTTCTTC. This gives the protein CATSGGPLTRNEQFF.

This clonotype was counted a few times. The V and J genes are TRBV12-3 or TRBV12-4 and TRBJ2-3; TRBD2 agrees at 14 bases. The CDR3 is 17 residues long. The ends lost 5 bases at V and 6 bases at J; junction bases unmatched: 10. The CDR3 is CASSPRTSGRSPDTQYF. The CDR3 DNA follows: TGTGCCAGCAGTCCCCGGACTAGCGGGAGGTCCCCGGATACGCAGTATTTT.

This clonotype was recorded at least ten times. An end of the junction differs from the germline gene, which may be a read error. The rearrangement uses TRBV7-2 and TRBJ2-7; D is perhaps TRBD2 (5 bases). CDR1 and CDR2 (germline): SGHTA, FQGNSA. The CDR3 extends over 16 amino acids. CDR3 in amino acids: CASSLDRRVLDPRRDF. DNA of the CDR3: TGTGCCAGCAGCTTAGATCGGCGGGTCTTAGACCCACGTCGGGACTTC.

CDR3 loop: CASSQGPSTYNEQFF. CDR3 bases: TGTGCCAGCAGCCAGGGCCCCTCTACCTACAATGAGCAGTTCTTC. The V gene is TRBV14, the J gene TRBJ2-1; no reliable D call. Germline V lookup: CDR1 SGHDN, CDR2 FVKESK. The V end was cut by 3 bases, the J end by 2 bases, with 11 bases between. This CDR3 comprises 15 residues.

This clonotype was seen a handful of times. The chain carries TRBV6-6 and TRBJ2-7, with D possibly matching TRBD2 (6 bases). Germline lookup yields CDR1 MNHNY and CDR2 SVGAGI (reference sequence). The CDR3 runs 16 residues. Trimming took off 4 bases at V and 1 base at J, with 17 bases between the two ends. The CDR3, as DNA: TGTGCCAGCAGTTCTTCCCAGGGACTTCCATCCTACGAGCAGTACTTC. Translated, it gives CASSSSQGLPSYEQYF.

This clonotype was seen a few times. The chain links TRBV12-3 or TRBV12-4 to TRBJ2-1, with 14 bases matching TRBD2. Trimming took 6 bases from V and 7 from J; bases not matched to a gene: 8. This CDR3 contains 16 residues. CDR3 loop: CASSRLAGGPSNEQFF. CDR3 bases: TGTGCCAGCAGCCGACTAGCGGGAGGGCCGAGTAATGAGCAGTTCTTC.

The chain is built from TRBV10-3 and TRBJ2-3; D gene uncertain. The V gene's germline CDR1 is ENHRY and CDR2 SYGVKD. There are 12 residues in the CDR3. V was cut by 3 bases and J by 1 base, with 2 bases left in between. The CDR3 nucleotides read TGTGCCATCAGTGATCGCACAGATACGCAGTATTTT. Its translation is CAISDRTDTQYF.

The rearrangement links TRBV4-1 to TRBJ2-1, with D possibly TRBD2 on 5 matching bases. V was cut by 0 bases and J by 8 bases, with 11 bases left in between. The CDR3 extends over 14 amino acids. Germline CDR1 MGHRA, CDR2 YSYEKL. The CDR3 region has the DNA TGCGCCAGCAGCCAAGAAGGAGGACGGGATGAGCAGTTCTTC. Encoded protein: CASSQEGGRDEQFF.

This clonotype has a handful of counts. The chain's CDR3 is CASSYTSGYNEQFF. The CDR3 DNA reads TGTGCCAGCAGTTACACTAGCGGTTACAATGAGCAGTTCTTC. The gene calls are TRBV6-2 or TRBV6-3 and TRBJ2-1, with TRBD2 identical over 8 bases. From germline, CDR1 is MNHEY and CDR2 SVGEGT. J was trimmed by 4 bases and V by 2 bases; bases with no gene match: 1. The CDR3 has 14 amino acids.

This clonotype was detected a few times. J is TRBJ2-2 and V is TRBV12-3 or TRBV12-4; a possible D gene is TRBD2 (6 bases). Trimming removed 3 bases from V and 3 bases from J, with 17 bases in between. The CDR3 runs 17 residues. CDR3: CASSFMVSGGDTGELFF. CDR3 bases: TGTGCCAGCAGTTTTATGGTCTCGGGCGGGGACACCGGGGAGCTGTTTTTT.

The rearrangement joins TRBV19 to TRBJ2-3; a weak D match, TRBD2 (5 bases). The CDR3 spans 15 residues. Germline V gene sequence: CDR1 LNHDA, CDR2 SQIVND (reference sequence). Between the trimmed V and J ends, which lost 3 bases and 1 base, there was a span of 11 bases. The CDR3 bases are TGTGCCAGTAGTATGGCTAGCCCCCGCACAGATACGCAGTATTTT. Translating it yields CASSMASPRTDTQYF.

This chain joins TRBV19 and TRBJ2-2; TRBD2 matches at 12 bases. V lost 4 bases, J lost 5 bases, and 20 bases stayed unmatched. The CDR3 runs 21 residues. CDR1 and CDR2 from the germline V gene are LNHDA and SQIVND (reference sequence). The CDR3 sequence is CASSNGDRVATSGRGTGELFF. The CDR3 DNA reads TGTGCCAGTAGTAATGGGGACAGGGTTGCGACTAGCGGGAGAGGGACCGGGGAGCTGTTTTTT.

This clonotype was seen a few times. This rearrangement joins TRBV6-2 or TRBV6-3 to TRBJ2-2; 7 nucleotides agree with TRBD1. V trimming: 8 bases; J trimming: 4 bases; junction bases outside the gene matches: 7. CDR1 and CDR2 from the germline V gene are MNHEY and SVGEGT. The CDR3 covers 14 residues. The CDR3 DNA reads TGTGCCAGCCAACAGGGGATCAGCACCGGGGAGCTGTTTTTT. Protein: CASQQGISTGELFF.

This clonotype appeared a few times. The rearrangement uses TRBV3-1 and TRBJ2-1, with D possibly being TRBD2 (6 bases). The CDR3 totals 16 residues. Trimming removed 0 bases at V and 2 bases at J, with 11 bases between. Per the germline V gene, CDR1 is LGHDT and CDR2 is YNNKEL (reference sequence). DNA of the CDR3: TGTGCCAGCAGCCAAGATGGCCGGGAGACCTACAATGAGCAGTTCTTC. This gives the protein CASSQDGRETYNEQFF.

Only a few counts were recorded for this clonotype. The genes are TRBV18 and TRBJ1-2; D unclear. Per the germline V gene, CDR1 is KGHSH and CDR2 is LQKENI. Trimming removed 6 bases at V and 1 base at J, with 12 bases between. The CDR3 runs to 14 residues. The CDR3 sequence: CASSLQDFNYGYTF. The DNA of the CDR3 is TGTGCCAGCTCGCTCCAGGATTTTAACTATGGCTACACCTTC.

The rearrangement uses TRBV27 and TRBJ2-7, with TRBD2 as a possible D gene (6 bases). Germline-derived CDR1 and CDR2 are MNHEY and SMNVEV (reference sequence). V lost 2 bases and J 2 bases, leaving 10 bases between the germline ends. The CDR3 has 14 residues. CDR3 DNA sequence: TGTGCCAGCAGTTTAGGGGGGAAGGCCTACGAGCAGTACTTC. Residues: CASSLGGKAYEQYF.

This clonotype was observed a few times. This sequence joins TRBV19 and TRBJ2-1; D not resolved. This CDR3 contains 12 residues. Between the trimmed V and J ends, which lost 1 base and 6 bases, there was a span of 4 bases. From germline, CDR1 is LNHDA and CDR2 SQIVND (reference sequence). The CDR3 loop reads CASSIGGNEQFF. CDR3 bases: TGTGCCAGTAGTATAGGGGGCAATGAGCAGTTCTTC.

This chain uses TRBV7-4 with TRBJ1-1; possibly TRBD1 for D (6 bases). This CDR3 contains 15 residues. The V and J ends lost 1 base and 4 bases respectively, with 13 bases between them. The germline CDR1 and CDR2 sequences are SGHVT and SQSDAQ. The CDR3 reads CASSLGQGRGTEAFF. DNA for the CDR3: TGTGCCAGCAGCTTAGGGCAGGGGCGAGGCACTGAAGCTTTCTTT.

The rearrangement uses TRBV25-1 and TRBJ1-6; 10 nucleotides align to TRBD1. V dropped 3 bases and J dropped 6; count of bases not matched to a gene: 2. Germline CDR1 reads MGHDK; CDR2 reads SYGVNS. The CDR3 runs to 15 residues. The CDR3 loop is CASSEGQGINSPLHF. CDR3 bases: TGTGCCAGCAGTGAGGGACAGGGGATTAATTCACCCCTCCACTTT.

The chain carries TRBV29-1 and TRBJ2-2; perhaps TRBD2 as D (6 bases). The CDR3 covers 15 residues. The germline V gene encodes CDR1 SQVTM and CDR2 ANQGSEA. Trimming cost V 0 bases and J 5 bases, with 13 bases left between them. CDR3: CSVEDFGGRTGELFF. In DNA, the CDR3 is TGCAGCGTTGAAGATTTCGGGGGAAGGACCGGGGAGCTGTTTTTT.

At least ten counts were recorded for this clonotype. The CDR3 spells CASTSSEDRTSNQPQHF. CDR3 nucleotide sequence: TGTGCCAGCACCTCCTCAGAGGACAGGACTAGCAATCAGCCCCAGCATTTT. V is TRBV6-2 or TRBV6-3 and J is TRBJ1-5, with 7 bases fitting TRBD1. Germline lookup yields CDR1 MNHEY and CDR2 SVGEGT. After removal of 7 bases from V and 0 bases from J, the junction contained 12 bases not matched to a gene. This CDR3 has 17 amino acids.